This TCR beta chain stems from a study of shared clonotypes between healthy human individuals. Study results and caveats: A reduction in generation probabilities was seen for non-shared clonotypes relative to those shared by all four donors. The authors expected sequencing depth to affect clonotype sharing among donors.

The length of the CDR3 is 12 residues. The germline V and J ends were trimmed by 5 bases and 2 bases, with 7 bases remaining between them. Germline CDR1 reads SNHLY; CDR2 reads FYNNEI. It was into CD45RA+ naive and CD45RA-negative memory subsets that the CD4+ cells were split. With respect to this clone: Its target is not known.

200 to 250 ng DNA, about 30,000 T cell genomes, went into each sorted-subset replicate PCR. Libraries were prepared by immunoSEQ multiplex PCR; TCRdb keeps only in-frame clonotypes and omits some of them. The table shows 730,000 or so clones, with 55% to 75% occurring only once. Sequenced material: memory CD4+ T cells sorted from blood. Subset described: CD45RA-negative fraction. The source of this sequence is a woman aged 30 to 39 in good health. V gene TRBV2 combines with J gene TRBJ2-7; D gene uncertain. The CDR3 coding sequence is TGTGCCAGCAGTTACGGACCCTACGAGCAGTACTTC. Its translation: CASSYGPYEQYF.